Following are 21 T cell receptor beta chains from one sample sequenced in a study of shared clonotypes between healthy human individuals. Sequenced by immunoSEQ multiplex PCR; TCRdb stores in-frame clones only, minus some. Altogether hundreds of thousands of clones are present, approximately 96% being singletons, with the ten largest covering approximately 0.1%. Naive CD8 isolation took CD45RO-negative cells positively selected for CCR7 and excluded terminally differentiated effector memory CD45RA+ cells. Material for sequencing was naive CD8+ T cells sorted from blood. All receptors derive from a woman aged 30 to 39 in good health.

CDR3 nucleotides: TGTGCCAGCAGTCGACTAGCGGGAGCATGGGACGAGCAGTACTTC. Encoded protein: CASSRLAGAWDEQYF. V is TRBV28 and J is TRBJ2-7, with 12 bases matching TRBD2. Germline lookup yields CDR1 MDHEN and CDR2 SYDVKM. This CDR3 is 15 amino acids long. Germline trimming cut 5 bases from V and 5 bases from J; bases unmatched to any gene: 7.

CDR3 protein: CASTETGGRNQPQHF. CDR3 bases: TGTGCCAGCACCGAGACAGGGGGCCGCAATCAGCCCCAGCATTTT. V gene TRBV27 combines with J gene TRBJ1-5; 10 bases fit TRBD1. Germline trimming cut 7 bases from V and 2 bases from J; bases unmatched to any gene: 5. CDR1 is MNHEY and CDR2 is SMNVEV in the germline V gene (reference sequence). The CDR3 spans 15 residues.

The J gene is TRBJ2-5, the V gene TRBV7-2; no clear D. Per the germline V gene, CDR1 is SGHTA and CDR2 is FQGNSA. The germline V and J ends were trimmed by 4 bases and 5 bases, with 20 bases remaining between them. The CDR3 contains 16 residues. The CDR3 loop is CASSSPLAARRETQYF. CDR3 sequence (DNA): TGTGCCAGCAGCTCCCCCCTGGCCGCGAGAAGGGAGACCCAGTACTTC.

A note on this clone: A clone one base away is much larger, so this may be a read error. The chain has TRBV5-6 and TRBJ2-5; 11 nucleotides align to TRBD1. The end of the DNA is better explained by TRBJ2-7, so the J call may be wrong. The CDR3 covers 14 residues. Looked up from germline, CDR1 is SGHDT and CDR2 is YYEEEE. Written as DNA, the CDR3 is TGTGCCAGCAGCGCCGGGACAGGGGGCTACGAGCAGTACTTC. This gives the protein CASSAGTGGYEQYF.

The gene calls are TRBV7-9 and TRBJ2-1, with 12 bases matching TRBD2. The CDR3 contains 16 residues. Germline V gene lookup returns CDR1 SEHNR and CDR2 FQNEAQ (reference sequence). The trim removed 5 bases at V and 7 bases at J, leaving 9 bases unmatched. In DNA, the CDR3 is TGTGCCAGCAGCATCCCGACTAGCGGGAGTATGAATGAGCAGTTCTTC. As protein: CASSIPTSGSMNEQFF. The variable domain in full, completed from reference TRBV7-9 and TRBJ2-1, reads DTGVSQNPRHKITKRGQNVTFRCDPISEHNRLYWYRQTLGQGPEFLTYFQNEAQLEKSRLLSDRFSAERPKGSFSTLEIQRTEQGDSAMYLCASSIPTSGSMNEQFFGPGTRLTVL.

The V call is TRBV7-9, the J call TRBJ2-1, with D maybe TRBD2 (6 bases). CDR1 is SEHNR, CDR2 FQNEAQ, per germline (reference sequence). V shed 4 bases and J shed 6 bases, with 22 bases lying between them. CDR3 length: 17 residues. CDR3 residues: CASSSIPGSEGGNEQFF. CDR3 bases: TGTGCCAGCAGCTCCATCCCCGGGTCGGAGGGAGGCAATGAGCAGTTCTTC. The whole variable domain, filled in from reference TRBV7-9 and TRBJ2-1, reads DTGVSQNPRHKITKRGQNVTFRCDPISEHNRLYWYRQTLGQGPEFLTYFQNEAQLEKSRLLSDRFSAERPKGSFSTLEIQRTEQGDSAMYLCASSSIPGSEGGNEQFFGPGTRLTVL.

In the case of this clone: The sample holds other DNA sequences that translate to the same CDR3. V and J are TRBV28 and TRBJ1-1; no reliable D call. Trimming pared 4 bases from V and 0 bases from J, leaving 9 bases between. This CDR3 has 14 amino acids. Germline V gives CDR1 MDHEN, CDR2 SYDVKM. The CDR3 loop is CASSSTGMNTEAFF. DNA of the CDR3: TGTGCCAGCAGTTCTACGGGAATGAACACTGAAGCTTTCTTT.

CDR3 sequence: CASSGLGESYNEQFF. In nucleotides, the CDR3 is TGTGCCAGCAGCGGGCTGGGGGAGTCCTACAATGAGCAGTTCTTC. The V and J genes are TRBV5-6 and TRBJ2-1; D may match TRBD1 or TRBD2 (5 bases each). Germline V gives CDR1 SGHDT, CDR2 YYEEEE. Trimming stripped 4 bases from V and 1 base from J, with 12 bases between. This CDR3 has 15 amino acids.

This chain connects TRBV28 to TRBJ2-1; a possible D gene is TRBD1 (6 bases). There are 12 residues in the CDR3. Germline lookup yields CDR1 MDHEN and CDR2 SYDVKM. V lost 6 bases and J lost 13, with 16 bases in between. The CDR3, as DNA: TGTGCCAGCAGACTTACAGGGCTCCCCCAGTTCTTC. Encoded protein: CASRLTGLPQFF. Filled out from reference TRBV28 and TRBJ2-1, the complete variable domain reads DVKVTQSSRYLVKRTGEKVFLECVQDMDHENMFWYRQDPGLGLRLIYFSYDVKMKEKGDIPEGYSVSREKKERFSLILESASTNQTSMYLCASRLTGLPQFFGPGTRLTVL.

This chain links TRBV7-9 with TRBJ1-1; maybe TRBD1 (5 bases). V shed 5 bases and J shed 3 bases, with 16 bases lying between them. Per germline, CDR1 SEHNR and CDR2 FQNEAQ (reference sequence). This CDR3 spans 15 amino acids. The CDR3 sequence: CASSLTGGSDTEAFF. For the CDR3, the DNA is TGTGCCAGCAGCCTCACCGGGGGGAGTGACACTGAAGCTTTCTTT.

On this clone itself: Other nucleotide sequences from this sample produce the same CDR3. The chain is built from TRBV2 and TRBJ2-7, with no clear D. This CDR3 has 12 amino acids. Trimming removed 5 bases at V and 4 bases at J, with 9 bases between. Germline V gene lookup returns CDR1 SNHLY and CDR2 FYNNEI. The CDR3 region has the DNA TGTGCCAGCAGTCGCCCCTCTTACGAGCAGTACTTC. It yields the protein CASSRPSYEQYF.

The CDR3 region has the DNA TGTGCCAGCAGCGCCCCGGTTCGCGGGAGCACAGATACGCAGTATTTT. As protein: CASSAPVRGSTDTQYF. This chain connects TRBV9 to TRBJ2-3; TRBD2 might be the D (5 bases). The CDR3 is 16 amino acids. Germline CDR1 and CDR2: SGDLS and YYNGEE. V was clipped by 3 bases and J by 0 bases, with 14 bases between them. Full variable domain (rest looked up from reference TRBV9 and TRBJ2-3): DSGVTQTPKHLITATGQRVTLRCSPRSGDLSVYWYQQSLDQGLQFLIQYYNGEERAKGNILERFSAQQFPDLHSELNLSSLELGDSALYFCASSAPVRGSTDTQYFGPGTRLTVL.

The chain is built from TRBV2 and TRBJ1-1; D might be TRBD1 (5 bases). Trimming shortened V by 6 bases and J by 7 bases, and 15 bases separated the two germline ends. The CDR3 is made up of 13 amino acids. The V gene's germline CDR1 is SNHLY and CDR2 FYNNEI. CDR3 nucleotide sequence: TGTGCCAGCAGCGGTTGGACAAACGTTGAAGCTTTCTTT. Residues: CASSGWTNVEAFF.

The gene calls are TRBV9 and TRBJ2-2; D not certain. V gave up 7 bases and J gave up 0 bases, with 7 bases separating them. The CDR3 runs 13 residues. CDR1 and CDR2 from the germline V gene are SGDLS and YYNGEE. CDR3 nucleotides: TGTGCCAGCTCCGCAGCGAACACCGGGGAGCTGTTTTTT. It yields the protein CASSAANTGELFF.

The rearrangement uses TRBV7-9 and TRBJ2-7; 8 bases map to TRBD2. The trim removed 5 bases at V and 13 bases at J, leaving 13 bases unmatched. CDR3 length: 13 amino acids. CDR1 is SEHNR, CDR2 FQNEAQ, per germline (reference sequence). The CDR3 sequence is CASSPDVSGKGYF. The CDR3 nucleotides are TGTGCCAGCAGCCCAGACGTTAGCGGGAAAGGTTACTTC.

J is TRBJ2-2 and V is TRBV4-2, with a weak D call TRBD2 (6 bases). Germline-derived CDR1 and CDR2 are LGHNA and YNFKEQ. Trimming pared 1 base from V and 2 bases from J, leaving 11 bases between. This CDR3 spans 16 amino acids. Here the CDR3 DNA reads TGTGCCAGCAGCCAAGTCGGCGGGAAAAACACCGGGGAGCTGTTTTTT. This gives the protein CASSQVGGKNTGELFF.

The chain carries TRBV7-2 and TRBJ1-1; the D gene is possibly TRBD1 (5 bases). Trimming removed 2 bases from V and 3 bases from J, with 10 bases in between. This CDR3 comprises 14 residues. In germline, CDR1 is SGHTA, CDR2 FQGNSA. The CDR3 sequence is CASSLQGSHTEAFF. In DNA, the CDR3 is TGTGCCAGCAGCTTACAGGGAAGCCACACTGAAGCTTTCTTT.

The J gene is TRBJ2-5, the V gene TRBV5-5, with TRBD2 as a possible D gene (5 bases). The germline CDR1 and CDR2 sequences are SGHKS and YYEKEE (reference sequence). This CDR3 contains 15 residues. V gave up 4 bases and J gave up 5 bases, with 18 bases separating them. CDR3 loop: CASSTRPFREETQYF. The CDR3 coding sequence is TGTGCCAGCAGCACTAGACCCTTTAGGGAGGAGACCCAGTACTTC. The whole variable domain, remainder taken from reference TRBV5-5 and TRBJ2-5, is DAGVTQSPTHLIKTRGQQVTLRCSPISGHKSVSWYQQVLGQGPQFIFQYYEKEERGRGNFPDRFSARQFPNYSSELNVNALLLGDSALYLCASSTRPFREETQYFGPGTRLLVL.

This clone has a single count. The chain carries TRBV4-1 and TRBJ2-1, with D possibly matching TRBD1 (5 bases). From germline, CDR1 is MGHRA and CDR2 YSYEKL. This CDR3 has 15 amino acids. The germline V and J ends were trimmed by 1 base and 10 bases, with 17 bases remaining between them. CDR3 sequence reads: CASSQGQNGRHEQFF. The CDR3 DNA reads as TGCGCCAGCAGCCAAGGACAGAATGGGCGGCACGAGCAGTTCTTC.

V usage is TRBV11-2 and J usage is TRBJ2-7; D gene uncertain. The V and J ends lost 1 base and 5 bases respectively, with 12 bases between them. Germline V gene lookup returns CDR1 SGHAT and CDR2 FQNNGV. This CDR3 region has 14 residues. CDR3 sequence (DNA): TGTGCCAGCAGCTTAGTGGGTAGGGTTCACGAGCAGTACTTC. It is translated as CASSLVGRVHEQYF.

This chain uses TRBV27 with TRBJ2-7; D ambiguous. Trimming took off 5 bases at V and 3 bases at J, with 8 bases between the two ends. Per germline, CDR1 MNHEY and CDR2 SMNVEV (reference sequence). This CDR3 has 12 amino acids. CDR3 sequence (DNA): TGTGCCAGCAGTCGGATGGGCTACGAGCAGTACTTC. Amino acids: CASSRMGYEQYF.